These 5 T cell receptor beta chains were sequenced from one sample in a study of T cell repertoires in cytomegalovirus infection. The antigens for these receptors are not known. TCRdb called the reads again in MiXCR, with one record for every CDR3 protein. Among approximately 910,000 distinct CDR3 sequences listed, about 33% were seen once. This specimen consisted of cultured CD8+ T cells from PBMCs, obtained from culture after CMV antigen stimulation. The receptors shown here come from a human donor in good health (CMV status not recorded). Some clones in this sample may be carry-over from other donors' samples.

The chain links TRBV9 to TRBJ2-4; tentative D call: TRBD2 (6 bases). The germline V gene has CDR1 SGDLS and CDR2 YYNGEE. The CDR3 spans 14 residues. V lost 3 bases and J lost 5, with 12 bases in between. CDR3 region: CASSGSGNQNIQYF. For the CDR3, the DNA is TGTGCCAGCAGCGGTAGCGGAAACCAAAACATTCAGTACTTC.

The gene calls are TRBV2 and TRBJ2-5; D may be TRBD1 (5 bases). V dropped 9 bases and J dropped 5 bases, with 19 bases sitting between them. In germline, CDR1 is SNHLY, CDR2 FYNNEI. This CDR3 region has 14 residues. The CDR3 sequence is CARSTGRAVETQYF. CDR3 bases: TGTGCCAGATCTACGGGCAGGGCGGTGGAGACCCAGTACTTC.

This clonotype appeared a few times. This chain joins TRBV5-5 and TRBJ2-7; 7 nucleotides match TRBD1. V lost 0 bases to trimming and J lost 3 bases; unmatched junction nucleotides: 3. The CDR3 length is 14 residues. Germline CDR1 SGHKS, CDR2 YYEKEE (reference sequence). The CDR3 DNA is TGTGCCAGCAGCTTGGGGACAGGCCACTACGAGCAGTACGTC. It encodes CASSLGTGHYEQYV.

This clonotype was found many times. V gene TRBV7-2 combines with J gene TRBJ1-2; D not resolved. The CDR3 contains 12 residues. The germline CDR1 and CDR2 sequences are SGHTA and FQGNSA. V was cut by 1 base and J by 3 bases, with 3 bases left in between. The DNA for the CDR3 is TGTGCCAGCAGCTTAGACCACTATGGCTACACCTTC. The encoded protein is CASSLDHYGYTF.

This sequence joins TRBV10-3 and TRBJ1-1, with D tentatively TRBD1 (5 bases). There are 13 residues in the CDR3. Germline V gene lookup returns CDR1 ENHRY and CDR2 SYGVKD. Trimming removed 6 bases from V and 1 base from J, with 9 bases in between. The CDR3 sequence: CAIRGDSNTEAFF. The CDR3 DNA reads TGTGCCATCAGAGGGGACTCGAACACTGAAGCTTTCTTT.